What follows describes a single TCR beta chain. The antigen is undetermined. This sample was included in a study of T-cell memory formation after mild COVID-19. Study-wide results and caveats: Clones that got smaller from day 15 to 85 had even CD4/CD8, while clones growing later tipped toward CD4+.

Constant-segment primers were used for 5'RACE, and the resulting TCR alpha and TCR beta cDNA libraries carried sample barcodes and UMIs. Using its own MiXCR run on the 5' RACE reads, TCRdb lists one record per CDR3 protein. The table has about 250,000 distinct CDR3 sequences, around 17% seen once; the top ten hold 20% to 25%. In germline, CDR1 is MNHEY, CDR2 SVGAGI. Trimming cost V 3 bases and J 5 bases, with 10 bases left between them. The CDR3 consists of 13 residues. The sequencing input was PBMCs or a T cell subset sorted from them (not recorded which). The sequence derives from a young man who had mild COVID-19 (a few samples of this study predate the infection). Cell type and time point are not known. V gene TRBV6-5 combines with J gene TRBJ2-5, with D unresolved. DNA of the CDR3: TGTGCCAGCAGTTATTTCCTCGGGGAGACCCAGTACTTC. Its translation is CASSYFLGETQYF.